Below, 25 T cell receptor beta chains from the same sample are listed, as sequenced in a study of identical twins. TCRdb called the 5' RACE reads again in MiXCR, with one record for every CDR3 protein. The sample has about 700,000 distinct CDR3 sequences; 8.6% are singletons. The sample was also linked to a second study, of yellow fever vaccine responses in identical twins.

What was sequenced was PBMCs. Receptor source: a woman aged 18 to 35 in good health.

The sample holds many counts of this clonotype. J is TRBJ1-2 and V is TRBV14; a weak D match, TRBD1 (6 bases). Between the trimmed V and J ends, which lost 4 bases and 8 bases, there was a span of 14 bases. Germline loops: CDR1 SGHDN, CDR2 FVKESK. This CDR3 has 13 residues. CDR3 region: CASSPFTGIGYTF. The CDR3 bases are TGTGCCAGCAGCCCCTTTACAGGGATCGGCTACACCTTC.

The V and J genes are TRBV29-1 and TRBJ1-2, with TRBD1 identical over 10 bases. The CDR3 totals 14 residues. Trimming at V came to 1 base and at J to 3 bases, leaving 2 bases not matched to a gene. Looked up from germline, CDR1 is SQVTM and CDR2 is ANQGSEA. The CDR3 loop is CSVEGGTGDYGYTF. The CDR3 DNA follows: TGCAGCGTTGAAGGAGGGACAGGGGACTATGGCTACACCTTC.

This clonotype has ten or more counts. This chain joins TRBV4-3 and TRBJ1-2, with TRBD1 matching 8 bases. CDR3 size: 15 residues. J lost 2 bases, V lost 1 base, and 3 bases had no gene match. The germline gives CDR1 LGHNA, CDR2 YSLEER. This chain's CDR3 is CASSQGTGSNYGYTF. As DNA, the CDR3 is TGCGCCAGCAGCCAAGGGACAGGGTCGAACTATGGCTACACCTTC.

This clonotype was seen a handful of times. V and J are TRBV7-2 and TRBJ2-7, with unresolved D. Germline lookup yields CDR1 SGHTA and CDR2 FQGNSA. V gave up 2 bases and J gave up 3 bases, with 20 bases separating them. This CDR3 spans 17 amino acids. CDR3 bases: TGTGCCAGCAGCTTATTTAGACCAGGCGGCCTCTTCTACGAGCAGTACTTC. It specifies CASSLFRPGGLFYEQYF.

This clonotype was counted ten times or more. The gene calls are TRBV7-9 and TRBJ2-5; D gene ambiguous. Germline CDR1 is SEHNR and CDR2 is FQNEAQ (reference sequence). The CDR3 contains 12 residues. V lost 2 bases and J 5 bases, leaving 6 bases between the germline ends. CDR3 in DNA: TGTGCCAGCAGCTTACCCCGGGAGACCCAGTACTTC. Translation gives CASSLPRETQYF.

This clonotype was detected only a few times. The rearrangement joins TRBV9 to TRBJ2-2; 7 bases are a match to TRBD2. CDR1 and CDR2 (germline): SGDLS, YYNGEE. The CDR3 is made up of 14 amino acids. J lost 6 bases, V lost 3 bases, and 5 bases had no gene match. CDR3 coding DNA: TGTGCCAGCAGCGAGGCCGGGGGGTCCGGGGAGCTGTTTTTT. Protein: CASSEAGGSGELFF.

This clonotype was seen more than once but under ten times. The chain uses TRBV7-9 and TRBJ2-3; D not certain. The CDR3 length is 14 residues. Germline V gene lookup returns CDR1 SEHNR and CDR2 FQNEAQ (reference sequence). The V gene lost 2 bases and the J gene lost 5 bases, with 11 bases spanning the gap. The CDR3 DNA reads TGTGCCAGCAGCTTACGGCTAGATATAGATACGCAGTATTTT. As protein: CASSLRLDIDTQYF.

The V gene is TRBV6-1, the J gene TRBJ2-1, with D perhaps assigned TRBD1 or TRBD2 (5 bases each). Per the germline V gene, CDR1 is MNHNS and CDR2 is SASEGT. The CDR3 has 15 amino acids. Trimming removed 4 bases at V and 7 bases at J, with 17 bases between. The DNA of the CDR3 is TGTGCCAGCAGTGCCGGGACCAGCGGTACGAATGAGCAGTTCTTC. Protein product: CASSAGTSGTNEQFF.

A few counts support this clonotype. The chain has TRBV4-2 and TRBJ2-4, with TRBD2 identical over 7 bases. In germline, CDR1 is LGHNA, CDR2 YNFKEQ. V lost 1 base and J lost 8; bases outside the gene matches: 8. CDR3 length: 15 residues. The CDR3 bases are TGTGCCAGCAGCCAAGGGACTAGTGGTCGGGACATTCAGTACTTC. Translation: CASSQGTSGRDIQYF.

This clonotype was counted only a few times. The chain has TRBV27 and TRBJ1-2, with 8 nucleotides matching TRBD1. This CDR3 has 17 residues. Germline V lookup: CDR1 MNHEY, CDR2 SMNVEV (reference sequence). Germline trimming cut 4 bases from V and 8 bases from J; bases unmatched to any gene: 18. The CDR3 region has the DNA TGTGCCAGCAGTTCAACCCCGGTGATGCAGGGGGCTGAAGGCTACACCTTC. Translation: CASSSTPVMQGAEGYTF.

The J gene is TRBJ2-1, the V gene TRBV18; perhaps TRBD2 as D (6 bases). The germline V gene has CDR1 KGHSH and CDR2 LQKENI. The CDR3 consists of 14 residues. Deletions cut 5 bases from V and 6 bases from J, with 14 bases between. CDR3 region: CASSGSGEFNEQFF. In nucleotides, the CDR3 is TGTGCCAGCTCAGGATCGGGAGAGTTCAATGAGCAGTTCTTC.

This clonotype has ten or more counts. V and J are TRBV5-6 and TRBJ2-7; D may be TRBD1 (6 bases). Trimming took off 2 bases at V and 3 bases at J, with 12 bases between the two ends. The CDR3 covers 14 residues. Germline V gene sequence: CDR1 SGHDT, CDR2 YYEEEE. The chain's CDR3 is CASSFGSGVYEQYF. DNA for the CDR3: TGTGCCAGCAGCTTTGGGTCAGGGGTCTACGAGCAGTACTTC.

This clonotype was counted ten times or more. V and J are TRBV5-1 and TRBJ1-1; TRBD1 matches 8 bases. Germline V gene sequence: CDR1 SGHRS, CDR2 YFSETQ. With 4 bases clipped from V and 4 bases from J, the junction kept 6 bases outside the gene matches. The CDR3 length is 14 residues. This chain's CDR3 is CASSHGQGGTEAFF. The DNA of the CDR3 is TGCGCCAGCAGCCACGGACAGGGTGGCACTGAAGCTTTCTTT. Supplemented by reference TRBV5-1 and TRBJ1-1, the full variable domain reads KAGVTQTPRYLIKTRGQQVTLSCSPISGHRSVSWYQQTPGQGLQFLFEYFSETQRNKGNFPGRFSGRQFSNSRSEMNVSTLELGDSALYLCASSHGQGGTEAFFGQGTRLTVV.

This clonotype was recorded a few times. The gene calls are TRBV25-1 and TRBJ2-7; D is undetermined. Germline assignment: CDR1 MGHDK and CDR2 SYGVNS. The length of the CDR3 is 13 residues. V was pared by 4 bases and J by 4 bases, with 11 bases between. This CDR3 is CASSGIGEYEQYF. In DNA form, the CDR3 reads TGTGCCAGCAGTGGAATCGGAGAATACGAGCAGTACTTC.

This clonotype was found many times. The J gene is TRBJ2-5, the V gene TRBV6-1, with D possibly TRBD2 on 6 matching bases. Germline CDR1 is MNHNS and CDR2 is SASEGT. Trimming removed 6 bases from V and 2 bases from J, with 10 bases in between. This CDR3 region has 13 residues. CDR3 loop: CASRGLRQETQYF. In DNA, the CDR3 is TGTGCCAGCAGGGGACTGCGACAAGAGACCCAGTACTTC.

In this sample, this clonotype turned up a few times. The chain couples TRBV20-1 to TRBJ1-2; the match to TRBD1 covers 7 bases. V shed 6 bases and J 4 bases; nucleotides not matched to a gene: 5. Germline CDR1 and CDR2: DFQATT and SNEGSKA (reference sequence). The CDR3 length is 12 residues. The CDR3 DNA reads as TGCAGTGCGGGGGGACAGCTCTATGGCTACACCTTC. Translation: CSAGGQLYGYTF.

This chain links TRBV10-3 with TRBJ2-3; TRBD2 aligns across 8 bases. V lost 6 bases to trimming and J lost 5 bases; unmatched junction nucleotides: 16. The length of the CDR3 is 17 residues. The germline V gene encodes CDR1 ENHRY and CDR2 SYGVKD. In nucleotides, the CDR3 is TGTGCCATCAGGGTTTGGCGGGAGGCTCACCGGGGAGATACGCAGTATTTT. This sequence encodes CAIRVWREAHRGDTQYF.

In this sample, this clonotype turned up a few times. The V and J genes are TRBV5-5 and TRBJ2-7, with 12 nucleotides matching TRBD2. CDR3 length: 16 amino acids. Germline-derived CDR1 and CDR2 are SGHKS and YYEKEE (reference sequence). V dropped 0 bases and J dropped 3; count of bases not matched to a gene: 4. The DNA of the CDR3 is TGTGCCAGCAGCTTGGGACTAGCGGGAGACTACTACGAGCAGTACTTC. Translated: CASSLGLAGDYYEQYF.

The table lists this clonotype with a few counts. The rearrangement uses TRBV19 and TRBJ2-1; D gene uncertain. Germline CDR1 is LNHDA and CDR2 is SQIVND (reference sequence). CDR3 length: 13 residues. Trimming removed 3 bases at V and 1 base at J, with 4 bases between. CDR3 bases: TGTGCCAGTAGTATCGGGTCCTACAATGAGCAGTTCTTC. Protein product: CASSIGSYNEQFF.

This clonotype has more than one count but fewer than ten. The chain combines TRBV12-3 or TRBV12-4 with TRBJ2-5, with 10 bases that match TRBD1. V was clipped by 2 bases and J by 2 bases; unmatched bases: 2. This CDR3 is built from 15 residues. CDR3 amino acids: CASSLRDRGQETQYF. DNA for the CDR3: TGTGCCAGCAGTTTACGGGACAGGGGACAAGAGACCCAGTACTTC.

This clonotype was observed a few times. In DNA, the CDR3 is TGTGCCATCACCAGGACAGGGGGCGACTATGGCTACACCTTC. It yields the protein CAITRTGGDYGYTF. The genes are TRBV10-3 and TRBJ1-2, with 11 nucleotides matching TRBD1. Germline lookup yields CDR1 ENHRY and CDR2 SYGVKD. V shed 7 bases and J 3 bases; nucleotides not matched to a gene: 4. The CDR3 extends over 14 amino acids.

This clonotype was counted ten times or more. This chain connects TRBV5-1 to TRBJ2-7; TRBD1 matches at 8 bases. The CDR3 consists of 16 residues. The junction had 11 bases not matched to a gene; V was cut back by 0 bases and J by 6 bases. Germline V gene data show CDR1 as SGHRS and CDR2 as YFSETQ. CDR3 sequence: CASSLGMFLGQGEQYF. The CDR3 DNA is TGCGCCAGCAGCTTGGGGATGTTCTTAGGACAGGGCGAGCAGTACTTC.

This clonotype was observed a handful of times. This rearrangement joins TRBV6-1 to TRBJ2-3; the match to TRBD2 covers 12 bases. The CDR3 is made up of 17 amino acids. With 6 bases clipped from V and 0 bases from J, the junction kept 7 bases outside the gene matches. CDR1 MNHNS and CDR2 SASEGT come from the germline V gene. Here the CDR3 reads CASSRGLAGPSTDTQYF. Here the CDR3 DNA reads TGTGCCAGCAGCCGGGGACTAGCGGGCCCTAGCACAGATACGCAGTATTTT.

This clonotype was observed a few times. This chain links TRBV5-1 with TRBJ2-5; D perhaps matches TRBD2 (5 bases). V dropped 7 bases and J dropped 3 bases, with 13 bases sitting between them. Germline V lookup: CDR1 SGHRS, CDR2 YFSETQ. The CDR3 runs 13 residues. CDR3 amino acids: CASSMDGEETQYF. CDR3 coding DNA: TGCGCCAGCTCCATGGACGGGGAAGAGACCCAGTACTTC. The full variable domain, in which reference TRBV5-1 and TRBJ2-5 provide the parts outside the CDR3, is KAGVTQTPRYLIKTRGQQVTLSCSPISGHRSVSWYQQTPGQGLQFLFEYFSETQRNKGNFPGRFSGRQFSNSRSEMNVSTLELGDSALYLCASSMDGEETQYFGPGTRLLVL.

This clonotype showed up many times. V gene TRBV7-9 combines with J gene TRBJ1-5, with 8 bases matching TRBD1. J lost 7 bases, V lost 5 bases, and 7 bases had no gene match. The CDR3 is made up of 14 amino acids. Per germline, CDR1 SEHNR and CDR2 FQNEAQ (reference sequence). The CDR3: CASSGQGGEQPQHF. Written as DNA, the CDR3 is TGTGCCAGCAGCGGACAGGGTGGCGAACAGCCCCAGCATTTT.